This TCR beta chain stems from a study of blood T cell repertoires in COVID-19 (dated by TCRdb to about 2020). Regarding the study in general: Collaborator samples came from the United States, Italy and Spain and covered acute and convalescent phases of COVID-19. Subjects who had been exposed to COVID-19, were actively infected with it, or had recovered from it provided the deeply sampled blood TCRbeta repertoires that made up the dataset. Nearly every sample came with metadata listing a de-identified subject ID, COVID-19 status, age in years and sex. The material from the prospective study consisted of cDNA or gDNA derived from T cells, B-cell-depleted T cells, or PBMCs. Samples were obtained from the ongoing ImmuneRACE study (first 160 participants) and from approximately 1,200 subjects provided by 6 global collaborators. A freely available public database, intended as a resource for researchers studying the immune response to SARS-CoV-2, is where the repertoires were released. Where HLA class I and class II types were available, the types were taken from metadata supplied by the sample provider, not from assay-based typing.

Study-wide findings and limitations: The amount of clinical and demographic metadata varied by source and participant and was provided uncurated.

TCRbeta CDR3 regions were amplified from genomic DNA using the immunoSEQ Assay, a bias-controlled multiplex PCR. For the original study's pipeline: Nucleated cell counts per sample were estimated from amplification of reference gene primers within the assay. To quantify the absolute abundance of each unique TCRbeta CDR3 rearrangement, sequence reads were collapsed and filtered. Productive Simpson clonality was computed per sample as the square root of Simpson's diversity index over productive rearrangements. Imported from immuneACCESS, the table was reduced by TCRdb to in-frame sequences with V and J called. These copies leave out some clones; in studies compared against another copy, an unresolved V gene accounts for under half, and the cause of the remainder is not known. D and trimming come from the DNA, and the V and J calls and clone size come from that table. This sample gives 230,000 or so clones in total; about 80% of them show up just once. Of the sample, under 5% falls within the top ten clones.

Collaborating institutions collected whole blood in K2EDTA tubes following their own protocols. For TCRbeta analysis, collaborators shipped samples in one of three forms: frozen whole blood, isolated PBMCs, or DNA extracted from either of those sample types. Via the germline V gene (reference sequence), CDR1 is GTSNPN and CDR2 SVGIG. Trimming at the junction amounts to 1 base on V and 9 bases on J, and the germline ends lie 13 bases apart. The CDR3 numbers 14 residues from cysteine through phenylalanine. Of the read, only the CDR3 DNA is kept; its 42 bases are in frame from base 1. This clone has a single count. Its antigen is currently not known. Per-nucleotide qualities are absent, and no much larger clonotype sits a single base away.

The sequence derives from a man aged 50 or older with active or convalescent COVID-19. Sequencing was performed on peripheral blood. The V and J genes are TRBV30 and TRBJ1-6, with the D gene too uncertain to name. The CDR3 sequence is CAWSAPPQASPLHF. The sequence in DNA is TGTGCCTGGAGTGCCCCGCCGCAGGCTTCACCCCTCCACTTT.